The TCR beta chain described here comes from a study of blood T cell repertoires in COVID-19. The overall study: PBMCs, B-cell-depleted T cells, or T cells provided the cDNA or gDNA that made up the material.

J lost 1 base, V lost 4 bases, and 7 bases had no gene match. Germline-derived CDR1 and CDR2 are SGHNT and YYREEE (reference sequence). This CDR3 comprises 15 residues. In the original analysis: Reference gene primer amplification gave estimated nucleated cell counts. Libraries were prepared by immunoSEQ multiplex PCR; TCRdb keeps only in-frame clonotypes and omits some of them. The DNA gave D and trimming, while V, J and clone size come from that table. The sample contains around 95,000 clones, more than 75% of which appear only once. The V and J genes are TRBV5-4 and TRBJ1-1, with TRBD1 matching 7 bases. The sequenced sample was peripheral blood. The sequence came from a man under 40 in a cohort sampled during active COVID-19. The CDR3 nucleotides are TGTGCCAGCAGCCCCCCGGGACAGAAGAACACTGAAGCTTTCTTT. As protein: CASSPPGQKNTEAFF.